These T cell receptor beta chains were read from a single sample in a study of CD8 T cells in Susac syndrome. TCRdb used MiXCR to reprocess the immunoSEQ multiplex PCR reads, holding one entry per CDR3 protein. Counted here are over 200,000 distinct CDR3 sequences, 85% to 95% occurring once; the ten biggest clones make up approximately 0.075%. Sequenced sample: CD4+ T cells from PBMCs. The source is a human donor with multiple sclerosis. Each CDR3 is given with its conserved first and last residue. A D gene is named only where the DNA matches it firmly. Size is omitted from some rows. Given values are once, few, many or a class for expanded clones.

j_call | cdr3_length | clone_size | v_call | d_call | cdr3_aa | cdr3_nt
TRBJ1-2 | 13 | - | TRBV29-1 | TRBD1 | CSVSQDRGYGYTF | TGCAGCGTTTCTCAGGACAGGGGCTATGGCTACACCTTC
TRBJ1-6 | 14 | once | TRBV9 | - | CASSVALKDSPLHF | TGTGCCAGCAGCGTGGCCCTAAAGGATTCACCCCTCCACTTT
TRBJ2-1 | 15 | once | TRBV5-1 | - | CASSLGLGDYNEQFF | TGCGCCAGCAGCTTGGGACTAGGGGACTACAATGAGCAGTTCTTC
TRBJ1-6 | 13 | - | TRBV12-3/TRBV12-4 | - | CASSPNTNSPLHF | TGTGCCAGCAGTCCCAATACCAATTCACCCCTCCACTTT
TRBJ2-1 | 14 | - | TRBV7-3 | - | CASSSGLTDNEQFF | TGTGCCAGCAGCTCGGGACTCACAGACAATGAGCAGTTCTTC
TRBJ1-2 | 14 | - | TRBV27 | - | CASSTARTDYGYTF | TGTGCCAGCAGTACGGCCCGGACAGACTATGGCTACACCTTC
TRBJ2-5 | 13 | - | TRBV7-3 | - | CASSPVAQETQYF | TGTGCCAGCAGCCCTGTGGCCCAAGAGACCCAGTACTTC
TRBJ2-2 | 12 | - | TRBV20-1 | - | CSAPLDPGELFF | TGCAGTGCCCCTCTTGACCCCGGGGAGCTGTTTTTT
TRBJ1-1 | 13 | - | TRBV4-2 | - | CASSQGEWTEAFF | TGTGCCAGCAGCCAAGGCGAGTGGACTGAAGCTTTCTTT
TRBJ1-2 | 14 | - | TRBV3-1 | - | CASSRGGQDYGYTF | TGTGCCAGCAGCCGCGGGGGGCAGGACTATGGCTACACCTTC
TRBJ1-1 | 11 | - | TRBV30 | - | CAWSRRSEAFF | TGTGCCTGGAGTCGGCGGTCTGAAGCTTTCTTT
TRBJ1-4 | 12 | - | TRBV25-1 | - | CASSGDAEKLFF | TGTGCCAGCAGTGGAGACGCCGAAAAACTGTTTTTT
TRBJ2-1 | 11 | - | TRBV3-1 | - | CASSHDLEQFF | TGTGCCAGCAGCCATGACCTTGAGCAGTTCTTC
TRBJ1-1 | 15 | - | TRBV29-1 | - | CSVEDPRQVNTEAFF | TGCAGCGTTGAAGACCCTCGACAGGTGAACACTGAAGCTTTCTTT
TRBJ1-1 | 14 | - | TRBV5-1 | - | CASSLQVVNTEAFF | TGCGCCAGCAGCTTGCAGGTTGTGAACACTGAAGCTTTCTTT
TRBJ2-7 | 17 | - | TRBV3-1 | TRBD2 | CASSNLAGAPRGPEQYF | TGTGCCAGCAGCAATCTAGCGGGGGCCCCTCGGGGACCCGAGCAGTACTTC
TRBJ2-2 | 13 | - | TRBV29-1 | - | CSVWQGNTGELFF | TGCAGCGTTTGGCAGGGGAACACCGGGGAGCTGTTTTTT
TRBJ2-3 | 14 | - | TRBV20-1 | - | CSATRGASTDTQYF | TGCAGTGCCACCCGCGGGGCCAGCACAGATACGCAGTATTTT
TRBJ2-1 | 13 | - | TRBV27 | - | CASSSSEWTEQFF | TGTGCCAGCAGTTCGTCGGAGTGGACTGAGCAGTTCTTC
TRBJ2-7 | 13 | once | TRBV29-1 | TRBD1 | CSVGTGFFDEQYF | TGCAGCGTCGGGACAGGGTTCTTCGACGAGCAGTACTTC
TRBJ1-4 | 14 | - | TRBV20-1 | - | CSASPTRPNEKLFF | TGCAGTGCTTCTCCGACACGGCCCAATGAAAAACTGTTTTTT
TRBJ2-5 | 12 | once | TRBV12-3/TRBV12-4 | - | CASRSGMETQYF | TGTGCCAGCAGGAGCGGAATGGAGACCCAGTACTTC
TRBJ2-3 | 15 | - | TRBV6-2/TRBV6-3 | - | CASSSPSAGTDTQYF | TGTGCCAGCAGCTCTCCTTCGGCCGGCACAGATACGCAGTATTTT
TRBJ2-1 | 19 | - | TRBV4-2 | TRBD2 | CASSLSAVGRGRIDNEQFF | TGTGCCAGCAGCCTCTCCGCTGTTGGGCGGGGGAGAATCGACAATGAGCAGTTCTTC
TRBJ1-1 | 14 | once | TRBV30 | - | CAWNFGEVGTEAFF | TGTGCCTGGAACTTCGGGGAGGTCGGCACTGAAGCTTTCTTT
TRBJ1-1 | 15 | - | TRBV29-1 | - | CSVEVRGGMNTEAFF | TGCAGCGTTGAAGTTAGGGGGGGCATGAACACTGAAGCTTTCTTT
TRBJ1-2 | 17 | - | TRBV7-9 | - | CASSSPGTLGPNYGYTF | TGTGCCAGCAGCTCTCCCGGGACGCTCGGGCCTAACTATGGCTACACCTTC
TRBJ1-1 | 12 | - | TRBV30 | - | CAWTKEGTEAFF | TGTGCCTGGACTAAAGAGGGCACTGAAGCTTTCTTT
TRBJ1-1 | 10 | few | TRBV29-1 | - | CSVGRGQAFF | TGCAGCGTTGGACGAGGGCAAGCTTTCTTT
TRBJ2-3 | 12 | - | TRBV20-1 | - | CSAYRPTDTQYF | TGCAGTGCTTACCGACCCACAGATACGCAGTATTTT
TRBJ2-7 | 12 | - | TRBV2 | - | CASSEVLGTITF | TGTGCCAGCAGCGAGGTTCTCGGGACGATCACCTTC
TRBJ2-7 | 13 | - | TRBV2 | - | CASRAPISPEQYF | TGTGCCAGCAGGGCACCGATCTCACCCGAGCAGTACTTC
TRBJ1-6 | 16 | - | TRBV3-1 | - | CASSQDRASYNSPLHF | TGTGCCAGCAGCCAAGATCGGGCCTCCTATAATTCACCCCTCCACTTT
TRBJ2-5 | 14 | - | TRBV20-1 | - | CSANRPQYEETQYF | TGCAGTGCTAACCGCCCGCAGTATGAGGAGACCCAGTACTTC
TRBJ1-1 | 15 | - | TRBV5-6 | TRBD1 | CASSLQGVVNTEAFF | TGTGCCAGCAGCTTACAGGGGGTGGTGAACACTGAAGCTTTCTTT
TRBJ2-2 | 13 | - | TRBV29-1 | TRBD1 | CSVTTGNTGELFF | TGCAGCGTTACGACAGGGAATACCGGGGAGCTGTTTTTT
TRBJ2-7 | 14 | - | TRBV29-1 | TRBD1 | CSVRQGAGVGEQYF | TGCAGCGTTCGCCAGGGGGCCGGAGTTGGCGAGCAGTACTTC
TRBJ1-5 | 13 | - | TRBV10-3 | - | CAISESTGQPQHF | TGTGCCATCAGTGAGTCGACAGGCCAGCCCCAGCATTTT
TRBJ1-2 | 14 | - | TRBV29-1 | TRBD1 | CSVEGRGQSYGYTF | TGCAGCGTTGAGGGTAGGGGACAGAGTTATGGCTACACCTTC
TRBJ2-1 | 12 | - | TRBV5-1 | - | CASSEAANEQFF | TGCGCCAGCAGTGAGGCGGCCAATGAGCAGTTCTTC
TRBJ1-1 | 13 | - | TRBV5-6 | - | CASSLAVDTEAFF | TGTGCCAGCAGCTTAGCGGTGGACACTGAAGCTTTCTTT
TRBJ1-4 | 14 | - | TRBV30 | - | CAWSGISLNEKLFF | TGTGCCTGGAGTGGGATTAGCCTTAATGAAAAACTGTTTTTT
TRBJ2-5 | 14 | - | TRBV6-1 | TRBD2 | CASSERGGQETQYF | TGTGCCAGCAGTGAACGGGGGGGCCAAGAGACCCAGTACTTC
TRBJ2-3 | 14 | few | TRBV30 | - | CAWSPGTKVDTQYF | TGTGCCTGGAGTCCCGGGACCAAGGTTGATACGCAGTATTTT
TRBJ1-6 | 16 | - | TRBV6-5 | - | CASSYSGRQPGSPLHF | TGTGCCAGCAGTTACTCGGGGCGGCAGCCCGGCTCACCCCTCCACTTT
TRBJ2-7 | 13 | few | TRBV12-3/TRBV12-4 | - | CASSLSPSYEQYF | TGTGCCAGCAGTTTATCACCCTCCTACGAGCAGTACTTC
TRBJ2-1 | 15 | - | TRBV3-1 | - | CASSILHGSYNEQFF | TGTGCCAGCAGTATACTACATGGCTCCTACAATGAGCAGTTCTTC
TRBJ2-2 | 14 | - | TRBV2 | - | CASRGTVNTGELFF | TGTGCCAGCAGAGGGACCGTCAACACCGGGGAGCTGTTTTTT
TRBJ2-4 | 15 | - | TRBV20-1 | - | CSARDSVVAKNIQYF | TGCAGTGCTAGAGATAGCGTCGTAGCCAAAAACATTCAGTACTTC
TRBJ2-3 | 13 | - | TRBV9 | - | CASSVGVGDTQYF | TGTGCCAGCAGCGTAGGTGTGGGAGATACGCAGTATTTT
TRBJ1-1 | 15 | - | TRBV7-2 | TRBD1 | CASSLNRGSGTEAFF | TGTGCCAGCAGCCTAAACAGGGGTTCTGGCACTGAAGCTTTCTTT
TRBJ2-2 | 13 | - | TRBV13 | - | CASSFKGPGELFF | TGTGCCAGCAGCTTCAAGGGGCCCGGGGAGCTGTTTTTT
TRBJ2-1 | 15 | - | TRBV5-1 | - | CASSALIRDYNEQFF | TGCGCCAGCAGCGCCCTTATCAGGGATTACAATGAGCAGTTCTTC
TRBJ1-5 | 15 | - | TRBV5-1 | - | CASSANAGGNQPQHF | TGCGCCAGCAGCGCAAATGCAGGGGGCAATCAGCCCCAGCATTTT
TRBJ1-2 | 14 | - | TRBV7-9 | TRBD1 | CASSSGTGAYGYTF | TGTGCCAGCAGCTCGGGGACAGGGGCCTATGGCTACACCTTC